This TCR beta chain was sequenced for a study of cytomegalovirus exposure and HLA in healthy donors. This clone is a singleton in its sample. Its cognate antigen is unknown. The CDR3 length is 16 residues. CDR1 is SEHNR and CDR2 is FQNEAQ in the germline V gene (reference sequence). Trimming stripped 5 bases from V and 3 bases from J, with 14 bases between. Some clones are missing from TCRdb's copy, which holds only in-frame ones; the method was immunoSEQ multiplex PCR. The sample consists of about 240,000 clones, approximately 84% of them appearing once. Study-level results: It was confirmed in vitro that a few of the CMV-associated chains were specific for CMV antigens. Most TCR sequences proved rare, with some public TCRs found in many donors. Reports described diagnosis of cytomegalovirus status by the classifier as highly specific and sensitive.

V usage is TRBV7-9 and J usage is TRBJ2-6; TRBD1 might be the D (6 bases). What was sequenced was PBMCs. The sequence was collected from a young woman in good health and CMV-seropositive. CDR3 DNA: TGTGCCAGCAGCGGAACTCAGGGGTATGGGGCCAACGTCCTGACTTTC. Amino acid sequence: CASSGTQGYGANVLTF.